This T cell receptor beta chain came from a study of beta chain features in type 1 diabetes (dated by TCRdb to 2017 to 2018). About the study as a whole: Mean age, gender distribution, total cell number and subset yield did not differ between patients and healthy donors. The study compared the TCRB repertoires of sorted circulating CD4+ T cell subsets in recently diagnosed type 1 diabetes patients with those in matched healthy donors. Naive and central memory subsets were obtained from all 30 or so donors, but regulatory and stem cell-like memory subsets were isolated from only 8 patients and 8 healthy donors. A total of 85 million to 110 million sorted cells were examined across all samples, and RNA yield correlated strongly with the number of cells per subset. Study-level results and caveats: At VDJ recombination sites, patients with type 1 diabetes made fewer insertions and deleted more nucleotides, a pattern implying thymic rearrangement abnormalities. HLA sub-analyses involved small numbers of individuals, so any influence of HLA type on TCRB rearrangement remained unresolved. PCR might favor shorter templates, but patient and control samples were amplified and corrected together, so any skew would affect both groups equally. A moderate but significant shortening of TCRB CDR3 length was observed in type 1 diabetes patients in all four CD4+ subsets. Because cDNA was sequenced instead of genomic DNA, activated cells with high expression could be over-represented, although the groups did not differ in activation or CD3 levels. The naive, central memory and regulatory TCRB repertoires appeared to resemble one another more closely among patients than among healthy donors.

The germline V gene encodes CDR1 SGHNT and CDR2 YYREEE (reference sequence). Trimmed from V: 3 bases; trimmed from J: 5 bases; junction bases lacking a gene match: 6. The CDR3 runs 15 residues from the cysteine to the phenylalanine. Only the CDR3 part of the read is kept: 45 bases, read in frame from the first base. The High Capacity cDNA Reverse Transcription Kit was used to reverse transcribe all of the isolated RNA, meaning that expressed TCRB transcripts were what got sequenced. Naive, central memory and regulatory T cell samples underwent deep immunoSEQ sequencing, averaging around 3.6 million total reads per sample. After sorted cells were lysed in RLT buffer, RNA was extracted with DNase-treated RNeasy Micro or Mini kits, with the choice depending on cell number. To prevent cross-contamination, each cell subset was processed individually, whereas patient and healthy donor samples were processed jointly. Using the immunoSEQ multiplex PCR, TCRB sequences were amplified from cDNA into 87-bp fragments spanning the CDR3 region. Sequencing of the amplicons was performed on the Illumina HiSeq platform. In the paper's pipeline: PCR bias was corrected computationally using synthetic template baselines, and reads within Hamming distance 2 were collapsed, with unmergeable singletons discarded. Reads were aligned against IMGT so that V, D and J genes, CDR3 length and insertions or deletions at six rearrangement sites could be assigned. Within each subset, clonotype counts were normalized to sorted cell number, and only after that were true diversity and Gini coefficients computed with the tcR R package. Repertoire sharing was quantified using the overlap coefficient calculated on TCRB nucleotide sequences. As a proxy for the pre-selection repertoire, out-of-frame TCRB sequences from naive cells were analyzed. TCRdb took over this immuneACCESS table, retaining in-frame rearrangements with V and J assigned. Such tables are incomplete; in checked studies, under half of the missing clones stem from an unresolved V gene, and the remainder is unexplained. V, J and clone size were drawn from that table, and D and trimming were deduced from the DNA. Recorded for this sample are a few hundred thousand clones; around 13% of them occurred a single time. Together, the top ten hold roughly 0.033% of the sample.

Each donor gave one peripheral blood draw, roughly 0.12 L on average, collected into heparinised tubes. A BD FACSAria II was used to sort naive, central memory, regulatory and stem cell-like memory CD4+ T cells with a panel that included CD45RO, CCR7, CD25, CD127, CD95 and CD27. A purity above 95% was achieved for all sorted populations. Right away, PBMCs were isolated by Lymphoprep density gradient centrifugation and were stained directly, with no culture step. To minimize batch effects, samples were stained and sorted in pairs, one healthy donor with one patient per experiment. Note on this clone: Its binding antigen is unknown. The input lacks base qualities; no much larger clone sits a single base away.

This chain is built from TRBV5-4 and TRBJ2-3, with TRBD1 identical over 10 junction bases. The sequencing sample was made of naive CD4+ T cells from blood. The cell subset or site label for this specimen denotes: true naive CD4+ T cells. The TCR sequence derives from a man younger than 40 in good health. The CDR3 protein sequence reads: CASSWGDRGQDTQYF. Read as DNA, the sequence is TGTGCCAGCAGCTGGGGCGACAGGGGGCAAGATACGCAGTATTTT.